The 5 T cell receptor beta chains reported below all come from one sample, sequenced in a study of radiation and T cells in renal cell carcinoma. Libraries were prepared by immunoSEQ multiplex PCR; TCRdb keeps only in-frame clonotypes and omits some of them. The data show 110,000 to 150,000 clones, approximately 90% seen once. Time point indicated: baseline pretreatment blood. The treatment was: 15 Gy SBRT to primary tumor, nephrectomy 4 weeks later. The starting material was blood, obtained from a patient whose treatment included radiotherapy and nephrectomy. The receptors were gathered from a woman aged 50 to 60 with renal cell carcinoma.

This clone was observed once. V is TRBV18 and J is TRBJ1-1; D remains unclear. The CDR3 extends over 13 amino acids. CDR1 and CDR2 from the germline V gene are KGHSH and LQKENI. Trimming cost V 5 bases and J 5 bases, with 12 bases left between them. The DNA for the CDR3 is TGTGCCAGCTCAGATCGGGCCTGGACTGAAGCTTTCTTT. Translation gives CASSDRAWTEAFF. Full variable domain (rest looked up from reference TRBV18 and TRBJ1-1): NAGVMQNPRHLVRRRGQEARLRCSPMKGHSHVYWYRQLPEEGLKFMVYLQKENIIDESGMPKERFSAEFPKEGPSILRIQQVVRGDSAAYFCASSDRAWTEAFFGQGTRLTVV.

This clone was seen just once. The V and J genes are TRBV5-5 and TRBJ1-2, with 8 nucleotides matching TRBD1. The CDR3 has 14 amino acids. Germline V gene data show CDR1 as SGHKS and CDR2 as YYEKEE (reference sequence). Trimming at V came to 4 bases and at J to 7 bases, leaving 9 bases not matched to a gene. The CDR3 spells CASSLAGGRGGYTF. The DNA for the CDR3 is TGTGCCAGCAGCCTAGCAGGGGGCCGAGGTGGCTACACCTTC.

The chain joins TRBV9 to TRBJ1-4, with D maybe TRBD1 (5 bases). CDR3 length: 16 residues. Per the germline V gene, CDR1 is SGDLS and CDR2 is YYNGEE. Trimming cost V 2 bases and J 8 bases, with 19 bases left between them. CDR3 residues: CASSVALGGLREKLFF. As DNA, the CDR3 is TGTGCCAGCAGCGTGGCTCTGGGGGGGTTAAGAGAAAAACTGTTTTTT. Variable domain in full (rest from reference TRBV9 and TRBJ1-4): DSGVTQTPKHLITATGQRVTLRCSPRSGDLSVYWYQQSLDQGLQFLIQYYNGEERAKGNILERFSAQQFPDLHSELNLSSLELGDSALYFCASSVALGGLREKLFFGSGTQLSVL.

The chain has TRBV7-8 and TRBJ1-1; D remains ambiguous. The ends were cut back, 1 base at V and 3 bases at J, with 15 bases in the middle. The CDR3 has 16 amino acids. CDR1 is SGHVS and CDR2 is FQNEAQ in the germline V gene. DNA of the CDR3: TGTGCCAGCAGCTTAGTTCGGTGGATTAAGGACACTGAAGCTTTCTTT. Amino acid sequence: CASSLVRWIKDTEAFF.

The chain has TRBV4-2 and TRBJ2-6; 7 bases align to TRBD1. With V trimmed by 1 base and J by 0 bases, 9 bases remained unmatched. Germline V lookup: CDR1 LGHNA, CDR2 YNFKEQ. This CDR3 contains 19 residues. Written as DNA, the CDR3 is TGTGCCAGCAGCCAAGGCCCTGGGACAGCTACCTCTGGGGCCAACGTCCTGACTTTC. This translates into CASSQGPGTATSGANVLTF.